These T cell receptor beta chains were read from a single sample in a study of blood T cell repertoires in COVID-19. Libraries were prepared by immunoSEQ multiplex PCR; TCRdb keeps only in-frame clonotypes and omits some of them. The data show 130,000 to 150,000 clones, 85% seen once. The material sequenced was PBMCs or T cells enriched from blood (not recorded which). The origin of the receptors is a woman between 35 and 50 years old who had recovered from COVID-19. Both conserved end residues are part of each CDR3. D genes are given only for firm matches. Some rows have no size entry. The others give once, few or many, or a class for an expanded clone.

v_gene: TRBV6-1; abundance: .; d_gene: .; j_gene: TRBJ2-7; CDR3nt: TGTGCCAGCAGTGAGGAGTACCGCGACTACGAGCAGTACTTC; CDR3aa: CASSEEYRDYEQYF
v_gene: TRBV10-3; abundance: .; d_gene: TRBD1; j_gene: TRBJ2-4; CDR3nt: TGTGCCATCAGTGAGGCCGGGACAGGCTCCAAAAACATTCAGTACTTC; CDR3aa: CAISEAGTGSKNIQYF
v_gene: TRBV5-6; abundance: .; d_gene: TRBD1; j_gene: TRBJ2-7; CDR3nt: TGTGCCAGCAGCTGGGGACAGGGTTATGAGCAGTACTTC; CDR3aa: CASSWGQGYEQYF
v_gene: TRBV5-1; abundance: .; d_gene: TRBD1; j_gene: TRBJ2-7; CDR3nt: TGCGCCAGCAGCTCCTCGACAGGGAACTACGAGCAGTACTTC; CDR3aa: CASSSSTGNYEQYF
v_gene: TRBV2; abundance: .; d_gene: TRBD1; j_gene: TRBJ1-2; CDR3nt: TGTGCCAGCAGTGTCGGGACAGGTCTTGACTATGGCTACACCTTC; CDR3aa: CASSVGTGLDYGYTF
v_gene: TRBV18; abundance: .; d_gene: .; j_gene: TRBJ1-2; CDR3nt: TGTGCCAGCTCATTCAGTAACAGGCCCCGGGACTATGGCTACACCTTC; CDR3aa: CASSFSNRPRDYGYTF
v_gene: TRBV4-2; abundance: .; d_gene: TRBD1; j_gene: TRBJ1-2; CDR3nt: TGTGCCAGCAGCCCCGACAGGGCTAGGGTCTATGGCTACACCTTC; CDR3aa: CASSPDRARVYGYTF
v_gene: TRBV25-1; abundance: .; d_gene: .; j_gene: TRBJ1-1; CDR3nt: TGTGCCAGCGGACAGAAGAACACTGAAGCTTTCTTT; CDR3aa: CASGQKNTEAFF
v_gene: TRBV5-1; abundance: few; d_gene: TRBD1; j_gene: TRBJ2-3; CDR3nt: TGCGCCAGCAGCTTGGAGGGGACAGGTAGCACAGATACGCAGTATTTT; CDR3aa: CASSLEGTGSTDTQYF
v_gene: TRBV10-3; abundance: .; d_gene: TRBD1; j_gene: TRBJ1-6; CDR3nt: TGTGCCATCAGTGGACAGGGGGCAGGGTTCTATAATTCACCCCTCCACTTT; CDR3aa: CAISGQGAGFYNSPLHF
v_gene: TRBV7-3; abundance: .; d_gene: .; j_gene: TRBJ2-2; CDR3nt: TGTGCCAGCAGCCCACGGTGGTCGGGCACCGGGGAGCTGTTTTTT; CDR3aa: CASSPRWSGTGELFF
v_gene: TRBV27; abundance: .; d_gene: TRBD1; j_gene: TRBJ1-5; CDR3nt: TGTGCCAGCAGTGGGCACACAGGGGGCAATCAGCCCCAGCATTTT; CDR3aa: CASSGHTGGNQPQHF
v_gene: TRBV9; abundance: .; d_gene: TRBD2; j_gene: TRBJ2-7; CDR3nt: TGTGCCAGCAGCGACCGGGACTACCCTTGGTCGGACGAGCAGTACTTC; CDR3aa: CASSDRDYPWSDEQYF
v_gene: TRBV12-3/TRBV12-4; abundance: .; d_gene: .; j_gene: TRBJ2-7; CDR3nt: TGTGCCAGGGCCGACTGGCCCTACGAGCAGTACTTC; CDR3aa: CARADWPYEQYF
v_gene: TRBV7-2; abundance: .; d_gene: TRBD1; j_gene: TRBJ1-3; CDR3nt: TGTGCCAGCAGGAAGGGACAGGGTTCCGGAAACACCATATATTTT; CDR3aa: CASRKGQGSGNTIYF
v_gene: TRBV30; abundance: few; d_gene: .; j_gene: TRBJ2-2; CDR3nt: TGTGCCTGGAGTGTACTTCTGGACACCGGGGAGCTGTTTTTT; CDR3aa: CAWSVLLDTGELFF
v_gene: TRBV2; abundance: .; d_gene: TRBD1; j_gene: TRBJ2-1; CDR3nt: TGTGCCAGCAGCAGGGACAGGCACAATGAGCAGTTCTTC; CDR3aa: CASSRDRHNEQFF